Listed below are T cell receptor beta chains from one sample, sequenced in a study of identical twins. TCRdb re-called the 5' RACE reads through MiXCR, storing one row per CDR3 protein. Found here are 350,000 to 450,000 distinct CDR3 sequences, 15% to 20% of them singletons; the top ten hold approximately 12%. Sequencing input: naive T cells sorted from blood. The receptors derive from a man aged 50-59 years in good health. CDR3s include the opening cysteine and the closing phenylalanine or tryptophan. Clone size appears in some rows only: once, few, many, or a class for an expanded clone.

clone size	V gene	J gene	CDR3 protein
many	TRBV4-3	TRBJ1-5	CASSQDQGISQPQHF
few	TRBV9	TRBJ2-1	CASSVSPTVYEQFF
many	TRBV7-2	TRBJ1-2	CASSFGVAASGYTF
.	TRBV6-2/TRBV6-3	TRBJ2-7	CASSYPQGDSYEQYF
few	TRBV10-2	TRBJ1-1	CASMAGGGTEAFF
.	TRBV5-1	TRBJ2-4	CASSLDRALAKNIQYF
few	TRBV20-1	TRBJ2-7	CSARGVRDPYEQYF
many	TRBV28	TRBJ2-5	CASSLRETQYF
.	TRBV29-1	TRBJ2-1	CSVRGGQGANEQFF
many	TRBV7-9	TRBJ2-2	CASSLVSYTGELFF
.	TRBV7-2	TRBJ1-5	CASSFVGAGDQPQHF
.	TRBV5-1	TRBJ2-5	CASSLGTSVSQETQYF
many	TRBV15	TRBJ1-1	CATSRDPRGYVNTEAFF
.	TRBV7-7	TRBJ2-3	CASSSGLAGFNEQYF
few	TRBV7-9	TRBJ2-7	CASTPHEQYF
.	TRBV7-2	TRBJ2-7	CASSLALQYEQYF
few	TRBV6-1	TRBJ2-1	CASSELGSVDEQFF
.	TRBV24-1	TRBJ2-7	CATSDAPGQGPTRQYF
.	TRBV15	TRBJ2-7	CATSRGPTVAHEQYF
.	TRBV2	TRBJ2-3	CASRETSGVTDTQYF
once	TRBV7-8	TRBJ1-2	CASSLVTATYGYTF
few	TRBV4-3	TRBJ2-3	CASSQTSGFTDTQYF
.	TRBV4-3	TRBJ2-3	CASSQSAAGGTDTQYF
many	TRBV6-2/TRBV6-3	TRBJ2-1	CASIEGLAGKGYNEQFF
.	TRBV19	TRBJ2-7	CASSMGGYEQYF
many	TRBV29-1	TRBJ2-5	CSVEDGAGAQYF
few	TRBV4-2	TRBJ1-4	CASSQGQRSEKLFF
few	TRBV6-2/TRBV6-3	TRBJ2-1	CASSYAGVIYNEQFF
.	TRBV28	TRBJ2-7	CASSYPGTSRSYEQYF
once	TRBV2	TRBJ2-1	CASSAGLAGVYNEQFF
.	TRBV12-3/TRBV12-4	TRBJ1-1	CASSLPPGQKAFF
many	TRBV20-1	TRBJ2-7	CSARRGTGRLDEQYF
few	TRBV4-1	TRBJ1-1	CASRVTGHLTEAFF
.	TRBV7-6	TRBJ2-2	CASSLPSGWNTGELFF
many	TRBV20-1	TRBJ2-7	CSARPPGLTTYEQYF
few	TRBV6-6	TRBJ1-4	CATRGQEKLFF
few	TRBV24-1	TRBJ2-1	CATSDLQGRRDEQFF
many	TRBV12-3/TRBV12-4	TRBJ2-3	CASSAPGASTDTQYF
many	TRBV4-2	TRBJ2-6	CASSRRTQRGYSGANVLTF
few	TRBV5-1	TRBJ2-7	CASSRATGTGSSYEQYF
.	TRBV7-2	TRBJ2-1	CASSQTSGSFHWEQFF
.	TRBV20-1	TRBJ2-6	CSAPPKPEAGANVLTF
.	TRBV29-1	TRBJ1-2	CSVERVGDYGYTF
.	TRBV20-1	TRBJ1-2	CSARGTGTGVLGYTF
few	TRBV5-1	TRBJ1-1	CASSLTQTGNTEAFF
few	TRBV20-1	TRBJ2-5	CSARRIERAVGTSGQETQYF
.	TRBV4-3	TRBJ2-1	CASSQDRGLGGGEQFF
.	TRBV6-5	TRBJ2-7	CASSYGGSGGYEQYF
.	TRBV12-3/TRBV12-4	TRBJ2-3	CASSFNRADGQYF